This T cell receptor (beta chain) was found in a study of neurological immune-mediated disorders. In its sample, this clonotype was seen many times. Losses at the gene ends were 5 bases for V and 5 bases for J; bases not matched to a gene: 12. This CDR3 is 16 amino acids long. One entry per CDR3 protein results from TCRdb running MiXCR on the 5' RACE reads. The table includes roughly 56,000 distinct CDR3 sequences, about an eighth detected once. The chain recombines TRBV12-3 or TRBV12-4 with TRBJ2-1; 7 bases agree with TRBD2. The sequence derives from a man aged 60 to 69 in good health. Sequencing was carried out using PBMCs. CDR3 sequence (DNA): TGTGCCAGCAGTAAACGGGCCAGCGGGGAGAACAATGAGCAGTTCTTC. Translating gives CASSKRASGENNEQFF.